This TCR beta chain appears in the sequencing data of a study of blood T cell repertoires in COVID-19. TCRdb keeps only in-frame clones here, not all; method: immunoSEQ multiplex PCR. The data show roughly 300,000 clones, with about 90% seen just once and approximately 1% held by the top ten. CDR1 is LGHNA and CDR2 is YSLEER in the germline V gene. The CDR3 sequence is 16 residues long. V lost 4 bases, J lost 1 base, and 5 bases stayed unmatched. Participants reported their clinical history, and cohort assignment relied on those reports. The rearrangement uses TRBV4-3 and TRBJ2-7; 12 bases are shared with TRBD1. The source material was PBMCs or T cells enriched from blood (not recorded which). This clonotype was sampled from a young woman who had recovered from COVID-19. The CDR3 region has the DNA TGCGCCAGCAGCCGGGGACAGGGGGCCCCATCCTACGAGCAGTACTTC. It encodes CASSRGQGAPSYEQYF.